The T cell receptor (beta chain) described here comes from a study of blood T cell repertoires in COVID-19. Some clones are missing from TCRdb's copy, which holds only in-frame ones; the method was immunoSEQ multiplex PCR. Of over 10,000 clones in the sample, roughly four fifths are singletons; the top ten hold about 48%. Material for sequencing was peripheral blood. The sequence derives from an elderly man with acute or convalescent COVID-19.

The DNA of the CDR3 is TGTGCCAGCAGCTTGGGGAGGGGCGACACCATATATTTT. Translation gives CASSLGRGDTIYF. The chain recombines TRBV7-3 with TRBJ1-3; D might be TRBD1 (5 bases). The CDR3 runs 13 residues. V was pared by 3 bases and J by 8 bases, with 11 bases between. Germline CDR1 and CDR2: SGHTA and FQGTGA.